This passage covers 15 T cell receptor beta chains from one sample sequenced in a study of PD-1 blockade in classical Hodgkin lymphoma. Measured with immunoSEQ multiplex PCR; TCRdb has only the in-frame clones, and not every one. The data show about 41,000 clones, roughly three quarters seen once. All patients relapsed after autologous stem cell transplantation, and brentuximab vedotin exposure varied. Sequences were derived from peripheral blood mononuclear cells (PBMCs), sampled at baseline. Receptors were obtained from a human donor with classical Hodgkin lymphoma.

V usage is TRBV2 and J usage is TRBJ1-2; maybe TRBD1 (5 bases). The V end lost 10 bases, the J end lost 4 bases, and 28 bases lay between the germline ends. Germline-derived CDR1 and CDR2 are SNHLY and FYNNEI. The CDR3 has 17 amino acids. CDR3 region: CATNQNRTIGDSYGYTF. CDR3 bases: TGTGCCACAAACCAGAACAGGACGATCGGGGATAGCTATGGCTACACCTTC.

The rearrangement joins TRBV21-1 to TRBJ1-1; the DNA was not used to check the table's D call, TRBD1. TRBV21-1 is a documented pseudogene. This CDR3 spans 16 amino acids. CDR3 in amino acids: CASSGNRRLMNTEAFF. As DNA, the CDR3 is TGTGCCAGCAGCGGTAACAGGAGATTAATGAACACTGAAGCTTTCTTT.

The J gene is TRBJ2-7, the V gene TRBV30; tentatively, D is TRBD2 (6 bases). Trimming pared 4 bases from V and 3 bases from J, leaving 10 bases between. Germline V lookup: CDR1 GTSNPN, CDR2 SVGIG (reference sequence). The length of the CDR3 is 12 residues. The CDR3 DNA is TGTGCCTGGAAGGGACTCCTCTACGAGCAGTACTTC. Translated, it gives CAWKGLLYEQYF.

This sequence joins TRBV10-2 and TRBJ2-1, with 7 bases aligning to TRBD2. There are 12 residues in the CDR3. Germline-derived CDR1 and CDR2 are WSHSY and SAAADI. With V trimmed by 10 bases and J by 8 bases, 8 bases remained unmatched. The CDR3 is CATGGSPYEQFF. The CDR3 bases are TGCGCCACCGGGGGGTCCCCGTATGAGCAGTTCTTC.

A word on this clone: The sample carries other DNA sequences with the same CDR3. The chain is built from TRBV19 and TRBJ2-7, with 8 bases lining up with TRBD2. The ends lost 5 bases at V and 1 base at J; junction bases unmatched: 4. The CDR3 runs to 14 residues. Germline V CDR1 and CDR2: LNHDA, SQIVND (reference sequence). As DNA, the CDR3 is TGTGCCAGTAGTGTCACTAGCGGATCCTACGAGCAGTACTTC. Translated, it gives CASSVTSGSYEQYF.

This chain connects TRBV19 to TRBJ2-3, with TRBD2 matching over 9 bases. Unmatched junction bases numbered 3, after V lost 6 bases and J lost 5 bases. The CDR3 is made up of 13 amino acids. Germline V gives CDR1 LNHDA, CDR2 SQIVND (reference sequence). The chain's CDR3 is CASSRAGGDTQYF. The CDR3 region has the DNA TGTGCCAGTAGCCGAGCGGGGGGAGATACGCAGTATTTT.

The rearrangement joins TRBV7-3 to TRBJ2-1, with 7 bases fitting TRBD2. Germline-derived CDR1 and CDR2 are SGHTA and FQGTGA. CDR3 size: 17 residues. V trimming: 5 bases; J trimming: 0 bases; junction bases outside the gene matches: 10. In DNA form, the CDR3 reads TGTGCCAGCAGCCCTAGACTAGCCCGACTCTCCTACAATGAGCAGTTCTTC. It yields the protein CASSPRLARLSYNEQFF.

As to this clone: Germline is not matched at one junction end, which may reflect a read error. The chain recombines TRBV7-7 with TRBJ2-2, with D tentatively TRBD1 or TRBD2 (5 bases each). The CDR3 is 15 residues long. Germline V gene sequence: CDR1 SSHAT, CDR2 FNYEAQ (reference sequence). CDR3 region: CASSFGDPNTGELFF. For the CDR3, the DNA is TGTGCTAGCAGCTTCGGGGACCCTAACACCGGGGAGCTGTTTTTT.

V gene TRBV6-6 combines with J gene TRBJ2-3; weak D call: TRBD1 (6 bases). In germline, CDR1 is MNHNY, CDR2 SVGAGI (reference sequence). This CDR3 region has 15 residues. With 6 bases removed from V and 4 bases from J, the gap between germline ends came to 17 bases. CDR3 sequence: CASRAPIRGADTQYF. Here the CDR3 DNA reads TGTGCCAGCAGGGCACCTATCAGGGGCGCAGATACGCAGTATTTT.

The chain is built from TRBV2 and TRBJ2-1; D may be TRBD1 or TRBD2 (5 bases each). Between the trimmed V and J ends, which lost 8 bases and 3 bases, there was a span of 20 bases. CDR1 SNHLY and CDR2 FYNNEI come from the germline V gene. This CDR3 region has 16 residues. In nucleotides, the CDR3 is TGTGCCAGCGGGACGGGTGACTATAGGGACTACAATGAGCAGTTCTTC. It yields the protein CASGTGDYRDYNEQFF.

The chain carries TRBV6-6 and TRBJ1-1; D may be TRBD1 (5 bases). This CDR3 has 12 residues. Per the germline V gene, CDR1 is MNHNY and CDR2 is SVGAGI (reference sequence). V was trimmed by 3 bases and J by 7 bases, leaving 9 bases between them. CDR3 bases: TGTGCCAGCAGTTATCAGGGACTTGAAGCTTTCTTT. This encodes CASSYQGLEAFF.

V gene TRBV30 combines with J gene TRBJ2-3; 10 nucleotides line up with TRBD1. Germline values: CDR1 GTSNPN, CDR2 SVGIG (reference sequence). This CDR3 spans 13 amino acids. J lost 9 bases, V lost 0 bases, and 3 bases had no gene match. The CDR3 DNA sequence: TGTGCCTGGAGTGTAGGGGGACAGGGGACGCAGTATTTT. This sequence encodes CAWSVGGQGTQYF.

The chain couples TRBV6-5 to TRBJ2-3; no definite D call. Germline CDR1 and CDR2: MNHEY and SVGAGI. Trimming removed 10 bases from V and 1 base from J, with 15 bases in between. The CDR3 spans 14 residues. The CDR3 sequence: CATRMGWGTDTQYF. In DNA, the CDR3 is TGTGCCACCCGTATGGGATGGGGCACAGATACGCAGTATTTT.

The chain is built from TRBV29-1 and TRBJ1-2, with 9 bases lining up with TRBD1. Trimming cost V 5 bases and J 6 bases; bases outside gene matches: 4. The CDR3 loop spans 12 amino acids. The germline V gene encodes CDR1 SQVTM and CDR2 ANQGSEA. The CDR3 region is CSVTGQGNGYTF. Written as DNA, the CDR3 is TGCAGCGTTACGGGACAGGGAAATGGCTACACCTTC. Full variable domain (remainder filled in from reference TRBV29-1 and TRBJ1-2): SAVISQKPSRDICQRGTSLTIQCQVDSQVTMMFWYRQQPGQSLTLIATANQGSEATYESGFVIDKFPISRPNLTFSTLTVSNMSPEDSSIYLCSVTGQGNGYTFGSGTRLTVV.

This chain uses TRBV6-7 with TRBJ2-2; TRBD2 might be the D (6 bases). Being an ORF, TRBV6-7 has a function that is uncertain. CDR3 size: 21 residues. V lost 2 bases to trimming and J lost 2 bases, with 27 bases between them. The CDR3 region is CASSYPFVGKQPGVNTGELFF. CDR3 bases: TGTGCCAGCAGTTACCCCTTTGTTGGGAAACAACCGGGGGTCAACACCGGGGAGCTGTTTTTT.